A single sample is the source of the 15 T cell receptor beta chains below, sequenced in a study of T-cell reconstitution after alpha-beta-depleted transplantation in children. Unique molecular identifiers were used to barcode this TCRbeta library. TCRdb re-called the PCR reads through MiXCR, storing one row per CDR3 protein. Among around 450,000 distinct CDR3 sequences listed, 10% to 13% were seen once. The specimen comprised PBMCs, sampled before TCRalphabeta/CD19-depleted stem cell transplant. These TCRs come from a child aged 2-15 years with inherited bone marrow failure, due to receive a stem cell transplant.

This clonotype came up a few times. This rearrangement joins TRBV28 to TRBJ2-3; 9 bases agree with TRBD2. J was trimmed by 2 bases and V by 0 bases; bases with no gene match: 3. This CDR3 is built from 16 residues. The germline CDR1 and CDR2 sequences are MDHEN and SYDVKM. In nucleotides, the CDR3 is TGTGCCAGCAGTTTATGGACTAGCGGCGACACAGATACGCAGTATTTT. It translates to CASSLWTSGDTDTQYF.

The sample holds many counts of this clonotype. The gene calls are TRBV24-1 and TRBJ2-7; maybe TRBD2 (6 bases). The V end was cut by 7 bases, the J end by 13 bases, with 13 bases between. The CDR3 runs to 10 residues. CDR1 is KGHDR and CDR2 is SFDVKD in the germline V gene. DNA of the CDR3: TGTGCCACCAGCCGCGGGACGGCTTACTTC. It is translated as CATSRGTAYF.

This clonotype was seen only a few times. The chain employs TRBV29-1 and TRBJ2-1, with D perhaps matching TRBD1 (6 bases). Germline V gene lookup returns CDR1 SQVTM and CDR2 ANQGSEA. Between the trimmed V and J ends, which lost 4 bases and 7 bases, there was a span of 14 bases. CDR3 size: 13 residues. The CDR3, as DNA: TGCAGCGTTGGTAGGACAGCCAGGAATGAGCAGTTCTTC. Amino acid sequence: CSVGRTARNEQFF.

This clonotype was counted between two and nine times. The genes are TRBV6-1 and TRBJ1-1; D unresolved. Germline lookup yields CDR1 MNHNS and CDR2 SASEGT. V was pared by 6 bases and J by 2 bases, with 10 bases between. The length of the CDR3 is 13 residues. CDR3 DNA: TGTGCCAGCAGGAAGGAGTCTAACACTGAAGCTTTCTTT. Its protein product is CASRKESNTEAFF.

This clonotype was detected many times. V is TRBV20-1 and J is TRBJ2-7; TRBD2 agrees at 8 bases. The CDR3 contains 12 residues. CDR1 is DFQATT, CDR2 SNEGSKA, per germline (reference sequence). J gave up 3 bases and V 4 bases, and 2 bases lay outside the gene matches. The CDR3 nucleotides are TGCAGTGCTACGGGGGGGGACTACGAGCAGTACTTC. Translation gives CSATGGDYEQYF.

This clonotype was detected only a few times. This chain uses TRBV20-1 with TRBJ1-2; TRBD1 matches 8 bases. The V gene's germline CDR1 is DFQATT and CDR2 SNEGSKA (reference sequence). The length of the CDR3 is 15 residues. The trim removed 6 bases at V and 4 bases at J, leaving 13 bases unmatched. Here the CDR3 reads CSASDTGQATYGYTF. Written as DNA, the CDR3 is TGCAGTGCCTCCGATACGGGACAGGCCACCTATGGCTACACCTTC.

Written as DNA, the CDR3 is TGCAGTGTTGTGGGGGCAGTAAACTATGGCTACACCTTC. Residues: CSVVGAVNYGYTF. The chain combines TRBV20-1 with TRBJ1-2; D might be TRBD1 (6 bases). This CDR3 region has 13 residues. The germline CDR1 and CDR2 sequences are DFQATT and SNEGSKA (reference sequence). Trimming left V 7 bases short and J 2 bases short, with 14 bases between.

This clonotype was seen at least ten times. The chain joins TRBV12-3 or TRBV12-4 to TRBJ2-5, with TRBD2 as a possible D gene (6 bases). CDR3 length equals 13 residues. Trimming shortened V by 6 bases and J by 5 bases, and 13 bases separated the two germline ends. The CDR3, as DNA: TGTGCCAGCAGCCATACTAGCTCGGAGACCCAGTACTTC. The encoded protein is CASSHTSSETQYF.

The chain joins TRBV27 to TRBJ2-1; 8 positions agree with TRBD2. Germline values: CDR1 MNHEY, CDR2 SMNVEV (reference sequence). The CDR3 sequence is 16 residues long. V lost 5 bases and J lost 5; bases outside the gene matches: 11. CDR3 nucleotides: TGTGCCAGCAGTCCCTATAGCGGGAAAGCAAACAATGAGCAGTTCTTC. Translation gives CASSPYSGKANNEQFF.

This clonotype was observed at least ten times. V and J are TRBV6-2 or TRBV6-3 and TRBJ2-2, with 12 nucleotides matching TRBD2. The CDR3 extends over 18 amino acids. With 2 bases clipped from V and 1 base from J, the junction kept 5 bases outside the gene matches. Per germline, CDR1 MNHEY and CDR2 SVGEGT. For the CDR3, the DNA is TGTGCCAGCAGTTACGGGAGACTAGCGGGGGAGAACACCGGGGAGCTGTTTTTT. Translation gives CASSYGRLAGENTGELFF.

This chain joins TRBV29-1 and TRBJ1-2; D gene unclear. The CDR3 is made up of 13 amino acids. Between the trimmed V and J ends, which lost 7 bases and 1 base, there was a span of 13 bases. CDR1 is SQVTM, CDR2 ANQGSEA, per germline. CDR3 loop: CSAPETDNYGYTF. CDR3 DNA: TGCAGCGCCCCGGAGACTGATAACTATGGCTACACCTTC.

This clonotype has only a few counts. The CDR3 is CASSQARQGDYGYTF. CDR3 nucleotide sequence: TGCGCCAGCAGCCAAGCCCGACAGGGGGACTATGGCTACACCTTC. The V call is TRBV4-3, the J call TRBJ1-2, with 9 bases aligning to TRBD1. This CDR3 comprises 15 residues. J gave up 3 bases and V 1 base, and 3 bases lay outside the gene matches. Germline assignment: CDR1 LGHNA and CDR2 YSLEER.

This clonotype showed up many times. This rearrangement joins TRBV7-2 to TRBJ2-1; D is undetermined. Per germline, CDR1 SGHTA and CDR2 FQGNSA. Trimming removed 3 bases from V and 11 bases from J, with 26 bases in between. This CDR3 is built from 17 residues. The chain's CDR3 is CASSLGVMTAPVGKQFF. The CDR3 bases are TGTGCCAGCAGCTTGGGCGTAATGACTGCGCCGGTTGGTAAGCAGTTCTTC.

This rearrangement joins TRBV6-5 to TRBJ2-3; the match to TRBD2 covers 10 bases. This CDR3 contains 15 residues. V shed 8 bases, J shed 4 bases, and the junction held 9 bases outside the gene matches. The germline CDR1 and CDR2 sequences are MNHEY and SVGAGI. CDR3 protein: CASRSAGTSADTQYF. As DNA, the CDR3 is TGTGCCAGCCGCTCCGCCGGGACTAGCGCAGATACGCAGTATTTT.

This chain joins TRBV28 and TRBJ1-2; 8 positions agree with TRBD1. The CDR3 loop spans 17 amino acids. V dropped 4 bases and J dropped 8; count of bases not matched to a gene: 18. The V gene's germline CDR1 is MDHEN and CDR2 SYDVKM. The DNA for the CDR3 is TGTGCCAGCAGTTCGGAAGGACAGGGAGGGAGGTATTCGGGCTACACCTTC. Its translation is CASSSEGQGGRYSGYTF.